The 29 T cell receptor beta chains below come from one sample, sequenced in a study of T cell changes during pregnancy in multiple sclerosis. Sequencing used immunoSEQ multiplex PCR; TCRdb keeps in-frame clones, though not all of them. Here the sample spans around 60,000 clones, nearly 90% being singletons. The input for sequencing was peripheral blood, taken in the first trimester of pregnancy. These receptors all stem from a female donor with multiple sclerosis, enrolled in a pregnancy study.

The rearrangement uses TRBV30 and TRBJ2-4; 10 bases align to TRBD1. This CDR3 has 15 amino acids. Per the germline V gene, CDR1 is GTSNPN and CDR2 is SVGIG (reference sequence). V dropped 2 bases and J dropped 6; count of bases not matched to a gene: 7. CDR3 in amino acids: CAWSRDRGPTNIQYF. The CDR3 DNA reads as TGTGCCTGGAGTAGGGACAGGGGCCCGACAAACATTCAGTACTTC.

V usage is TRBV19 and J usage is TRBJ1-3; D not resolved. CDR3 size: 15 residues. Germline CDR1 and CDR2: LNHDA and SQIVND (reference sequence). Deletions cut 7 bases from V and 0 bases from J, with 13 bases between. CDR3 amino acids: CASMIRTYSGNTIYF. In DNA form, the CDR3 reads TGTGCCAGTATGATCCGGACTTACTCTGGAAACACCATATATTTT.

V gene TRBV4-3 combines with J gene TRBJ2-7; 7 nucleotides match TRBD2. Germline trimming cut 0 bases from V and 3 bases from J; bases unmatched to any gene: 8. From germline, CDR1 is LGHNA and CDR2 YSLEER. This CDR3 is 16 amino acids long. The CDR3 spells CASSQEASGAHYEQYF. The CDR3 DNA reads TGCGCCAGCAGCCAAGAAGCGAGCGGGGCTCACTACGAGCAGTACTTC.

V usage is TRBV5-1 and J usage is TRBJ2-5; D might be TRBD2 (6 bases). Germline V gene lookup returns CDR1 SGHRS and CDR2 YFSETQ. Trimming left V 5 bases short and J 2 bases short, with 16 bases between. CDR3 length: 15 residues. CDR3 coding DNA: TGCGCCAGCAGACCTTGGGGGGAGACACAAGAGACCCAGTACTTC. Amino acid sequence: CASRPWGETQETQYF. The full variable domain, with the rest looked up from reference TRBV5-1 and TRBJ2-5, is KAGVTQTPRYLIKTRGQQVTLSCSPISGHRSVSWYQQTPGQGLQFLFEYFSETQRNKGNFPGRFSGRQFSNSRSEMNVSTLELGDSALYLCASRPWGETQETQYFGPGTRLLVL.

The J gene is TRBJ1-1, the V gene TRBV5-6, with 8 nucleotides matching TRBD1. This CDR3 has 16 amino acids. CDR1 is SGHDT and CDR2 is YYEEEE in the germline V gene. V gave up 1 base and J gave up 0 bases; unmatched junction bases: 5. CDR3 sequence (DNA): TGTGCCAGCAGCTTGCACAGGGGGGGCATGAACACTGAAGCTTTCTTT. It yields the protein CASSLHRGGMNTEAFF.

V and J are TRBV30 and TRBJ2-5; D is possibly TRBD2 (6 bases). The CDR3 consists of 14 residues. The V and J ends lost 2 bases and 5 bases respectively, with 15 bases between them. CDR1 is GTSNPN and CDR2 is SVGIG in the germline V gene (reference sequence). CDR3 nucleotide sequence: TGTGCCTGGAGTTTTGGCATCGGAGGGGAGACCCAGTACTTC. Translated: CAWSFGIGGETQYF.

This chain connects TRBV4-2 to TRBJ2-5, with 9 bases identical to TRBD1. Germline V gene data show CDR1 as LGHNA and CDR2 as YNFKEQ. This CDR3 comprises 15 residues. The V and J ends lost 1 base and 3 bases, in that order; junction bases with no gene match: 3. Here the CDR3 reads CASSQGGTGKETQYF. DNA of the CDR3: TGTGCCAGCAGCCAAGGAGGGACAGGGAAAGAGACCCAGTACTTC.

This chain joins TRBV19 and TRBJ1-2; D unresolved. The ends were cut back, 9 bases at V and 8 bases at J, with 19 bases in the middle. This CDR3 spans 13 amino acids. Germline loops: CDR1 LNHDA, CDR2 SQIVND (reference sequence). DNA of the CDR3: TGTGCCAGCTATACTAGAGTGAGTTTGGGCTACACCTTC. Amino acid sequence: CASYTRVSLGYTF.

The CDR3 bases are TGTGCCAGCAGTGAAGGATCCTTACGAGGTACGGCCAACGTCCTGACTTTC. This translates into CASSEGSLRGTANVLTF. The chain employs TRBV2 and TRBJ2-6; D is unclear. V lost 1 base, J lost 6 bases, and 16 bases lay in between. This CDR3 has 17 residues. CDR1 and CDR2 (germline): SNHLY, FYNNEI.

The V gene is TRBV2, the J gene TRBJ2-7; possibly TRBD2 for D (6 bases). In germline, CDR1 is SNHLY, CDR2 FYNNEI. The CDR3 has 14 amino acids. Trimming stripped 6 bases from V and 2 bases from J, with 14 bases between. CDR3 residues: CASSGEVVTYEQYF. The DNA of the CDR3 is TGTGCCAGCAGCGGGGAGGTAGTCACCTACGAGCAGTACTTC.

This chain links TRBV19 with TRBJ2-7; 7 bases align to TRBD2. V gave up 1 base and J gave up 5 bases; unmatched junction bases: 8. CDR3 length: 15 residues. The germline V gene encodes CDR1 LNHDA and CDR2 SQIVND (reference sequence). The CDR3 loop reads CASSIAPGRGNEQYF. The DNA for the CDR3 is TGTGCCAGTAGTATAGCCCCAGGGCGGGGGAACGAGCAGTACTTC.

This sequence joins TRBV5-6 and TRBJ1-2; unclear D gene. CDR1 is SGHDT, CDR2 YYEEEE, per germline. CDR3 length equals 15 residues. V lost 4 bases, J lost 1 base, and 14 bases lay in between. CDR3 sequence reads: CASSLPTTGNYGYTF. In DNA, the CDR3 is TGTGCCAGCAGCCTCCCCACTACGGGTAACTATGGCTACACCTTC. Based on the CDR3 plus reference TRBV5-6 and TRBJ1-2, the full variable domain is DAGVTQSPTHLIKTRGQQVTLRCSPKSGHDTVSWYQQALGQGPQFIFQYYEEEERQRGNFPDRFSGHQFPNYSSELNVNALLLGDSALYLCASSLPTTGNYGYTFGSGTRLTVV.

The rearrangement joins TRBV25-1 to TRBJ2-3; D gene ambiguous. With 4 bases removed from V and 2 bases from J, the gap between germline ends came to 19 bases. CDR1 and CDR2 (germline): MGHDK, SYGVNS. The CDR3 runs to 17 residues. CDR3 in amino acids: CASSADLTPLYTDTQYF. For the CDR3, the DNA is TGTGCCAGCAGTGCTGATTTGACACCCTTATACACAGATACGCAGTATTTT.

The CDR3 bases are TGTGCCTGGAGTACCCAGGGGCTAGGCGGCTACACCTTC. Translation gives CAWSTQGLGGYTF. J is TRBJ1-2 and V is TRBV30; TRBD1 is a possible D gene (6 bases). The length of the CDR3 is 13 residues. From germline, CDR1 is GTSNPN and CDR2 SVGIG (reference sequence). V was cut by 2 bases and J by 8 bases, with 15 bases left in between.

Here the CDR3 reads CASSIVGASGANVLTF. The CDR3 DNA follows: TGTGCCAGTAGTATTGTGGGGGCCTCTGGGGCCAACGTCCTGACTTTC. The chain combines TRBV19 with TRBJ2-6; perhaps TRBD1 as D (6 bases). The CDR3 length is 16 residues. Germline loops: CDR1 LNHDA, CDR2 SQIVND (reference sequence). V lost 3 bases, J lost 0 bases, and 9 bases lay in between.

This clone is termed medium-sized. Other nucleotide sequences in the sample specify the same CDR3. The CDR3 nucleotides are TGTGCCAGCAGTTACGGGGGGACAGGGGACTACGAGCAGTACTTC. This translates into CASSYGGTGDYEQYF. The rearrangement uses TRBV6-5 and TRBJ2-7, with TRBD1 identical over 10 bases. Germline V gene sequence: CDR1 MNHEY, CDR2 SVGAGI. Trimming removed 2 bases from V and 3 bases from J; junction bases left unmatched: 4. The CDR3 consists of 15 residues.

The rearrangement uses TRBV6-4 and TRBJ1-5; 7 bases agree with TRBD1. The V and J ends lost 6 bases and 5 bases, in that order; junction bases with no gene match: 4. CDR1 and CDR2 (germline): MRHNA, SNTAGT. This CDR3 is built from 13 residues. CDR3 coding DNA: TGTGCCAGCAGCGCAACAGGGGATCAGCCCCAGCATTTT. It is translated as CASSATGDQPQHF.

V gene TRBV4-3 combines with J gene TRBJ1-1, with 7 bases identical to TRBD1. Germline V CDR1 and CDR2: LGHNA, YSLEER. Trimming took 5 bases from V and 2 from J; bases not matched to a gene: 11. The CDR3 consists of 16 residues. The CDR3 DNA follows: TGCGCCAGCAGCGATAAAATTACAGGGGTCAACACTGAAGCTTTCTTT. This gives the protein CASSDKITGVNTEAFF.

V gene TRBV27 combines with J gene TRBJ1-6; TRBD1 matches 11 bases. V dropped 4 bases and J dropped 8; count of bases not matched to a gene: 10. CDR1 is MNHEY and CDR2 is SMNVEV in the germline V gene (reference sequence). CDR3 length equals 17 residues. The CDR3, as DNA: TGTGCCAGCAGTTCGTCCGGGACAGGGGGTTTTGATTCACCCCTCCACTTT. It translates to CASSSSGTGGFDSPLHF.

The rearrangement joins TRBV7-8 to TRBJ2-1; 10 bases fit TRBD1. The germline gives CDR1 SGHVS, CDR2 FQNEAQ. J gave up 9 bases and V 6 bases, and 20 bases lay outside the gene matches. The CDR3 extends over 18 amino acids. CDR3 coding DNA: TGTGCCAGCAGTATAGACGGTATGGGACAGGGGTTTTATGGTGAGCAGTTCTTC. Translating gives CASSIDGMGQGFYGEQFF.

The chain combines TRBV7-9 with TRBJ1-1; D remains unclear. The CDR3 has 14 amino acids. The germline gives CDR1 SEHNR, CDR2 FQNEAQ (reference sequence). V was cut by 5 bases and J by 1 base, with 11 bases left in between. The DNA of the CDR3 is TGTGCCAGCAGCCTTACCGACTGGAACACTGAAGCTTTCTTT. Protein sequence: CASSLTDWNTEAFF. Using reference TRBV7-9 and TRBJ1-1 for the parts outside the CDR3, the full variable domain is DTGVSQNPRHKITKRGQNVTFRCDPISEHNRLYWYRQTLGQGPEFLTYFQNEAQLEKSRLLSDRFSAERPKGSFSTLEIQRTEQGDSAMYLCASSLTDWNTEAFFGQGTRLTVV.

The sample holds one count of this clone. The junction shows a germline mismatch at one end, possibly a read error. The chain uses TRBV6-5 and TRBJ2-5; 10 nucleotides line up with TRBD1. The CDR3 spans 16 residues. Germline CDR1 is MNHEY and CDR2 is SVGAGI. The CDR3 protein is CASSYGTGAPQGTQYF. In nucleotides, the CDR3 is TGTGCCAGCAGTTACGGGACAGGGGCCCCCCAAGGGACCCAGTACTTC.

The rearrangement joins TRBV2 to TRBJ2-2; 7 bases match TRBD2. The CDR3 has 14 residues. Per the germline V gene, CDR1 is SNHLY and CDR2 is FYNNEI. The junction had 3 bases not matched to a gene; V was cut back by 8 bases and J by 0 bases. This CDR3 reads CASVAGANTGELFF. In nucleotides, the CDR3 is TGTGCCAGCGTAGCGGGTGCGAACACCGGGGAGCTGTTTTTT.

The rearrangement uses TRBV5-6 and TRBJ1-2; D is possibly TRBD1 (6 bases). The germline V gene encodes CDR1 SGHDT and CDR2 YYEEEE. Trimming stripped 6 bases from V and 5 bases from J, with 17 bases between. This CDR3 is 14 amino acids long. The CDR3 sequence is CASNPGGAGYGYTF. DNA of the CDR3: TGTGCCAGCAACCCGGGGGGCGCTGGGTATGGCTACACCTTC.

The gene calls are TRBV5-6 and TRBJ2-7; TRBD2 agrees at 7 bases. CDR3 length equals 16 residues. J lost 1 base, V lost 1 base, and 8 bases had no gene match. The germline V gene has CDR1 SGHDT and CDR2 YYEEEE. The CDR3 sequence: CASSLPPDSGSYEQYF. CDR3 nucleotides: TGTGCCAGCAGCTTGCCCCCCGATAGCGGGTCCTACGAGCAGTACTTC. Together with reference TRBV5-6 and TRBJ2-7, the CDR3 gives the full variable domain: DAGVTQSPTHLIKTRGQQVTLRCSPKSGHDTVSWYQQALGQGPQFIFQYYEEEERQRGNFPDRFSGHQFPNYSSELNVNALLLGDSALYLCASSLPPDSGSYEQYFGPGTRLTVT.

This chain joins TRBV6-5 and TRBJ2-7; D uncertain. V lost 2 bases to trimming and J lost 0 bases, with 5 bases between them. The germline CDR1 and CDR2 sequences are MNHEY and SVGAGI. The CDR3 runs 13 residues. As DNA, the CDR3 is TGTGCCAGCAGTTACCGAGCCTCCTACGAGCAGTACTTC. It specifies CASSYRASYEQYF.

The chain uses TRBV10-3 and TRBJ2-5; D perhaps matches TRBD2 (5 bases). V lost 6 bases to trimming and J lost 2 bases, with 10 bases between them. The germline CDR1 and CDR2 sequences are ENHRY and SYGVKD. This CDR3 spans 13 amino acids. In DNA form, the CDR3 reads TGTGCCATCAGGATTCCGGGACAAGAGACCCAGTACTTC. Its translation: CAIRIPGQETQYF.

The chain links TRBV7-8 to TRBJ1-2; 9 bases map to TRBD1. Germline V gene lookup returns CDR1 SGHVS and CDR2 FQNEAQ. The CDR3 spans 15 residues. Losses at the gene ends were 4 bases for V and 5 bases for J; bases not matched to a gene: 8. The CDR3 nucleotides read TGTGCCAGCAGCTCGGACCCACAGGGGGCTTATGGCTACACCTTC. It translates to CASSSDPQGAYGYTF.

The chain links TRBV15 to TRBJ1-2; D is perhaps TRBD1 (6 bases). The CDR3 has 15 residues. Germline values: CDR1 LNHNV, CDR2 YYDKDF (reference sequence). V lost 0 bases and J lost 6, with 14 bases in between. CDR3 in DNA: TGTGCCACCAGCAGAGATCAATTGGGGGCAGATGGCTACACCTTC. This translates into CATSRDQLGADGYTF. Filled out from reference TRBV15 and TRBJ1-2, the complete variable domain reads DAMVIQNPRYQVTQFGKPVTLSCSQTLNHNVMYWYQQKSSQAPKLLFHYYDKDFNNEADTPDNFQSRRPNTSFCFLDIRSPGLGDTAMYLCATSRDQLGADGYTFGSGTRLTVV.